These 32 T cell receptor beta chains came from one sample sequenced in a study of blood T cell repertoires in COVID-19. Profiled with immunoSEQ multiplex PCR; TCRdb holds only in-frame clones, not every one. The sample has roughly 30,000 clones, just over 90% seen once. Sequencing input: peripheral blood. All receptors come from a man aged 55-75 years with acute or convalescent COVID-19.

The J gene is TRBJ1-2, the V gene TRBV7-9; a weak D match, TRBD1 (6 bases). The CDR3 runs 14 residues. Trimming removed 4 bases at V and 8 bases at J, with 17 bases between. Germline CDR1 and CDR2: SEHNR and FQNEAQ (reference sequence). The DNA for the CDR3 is TGTGCCAGCAGCTATGAAGGCTGGGGGCAGGGCTACACCTTC. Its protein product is CASSYEGWGQGYTF.

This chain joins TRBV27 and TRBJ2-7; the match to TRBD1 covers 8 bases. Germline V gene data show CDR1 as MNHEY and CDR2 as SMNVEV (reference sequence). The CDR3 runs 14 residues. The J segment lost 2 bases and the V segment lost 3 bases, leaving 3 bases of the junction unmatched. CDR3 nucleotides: TGTGCCAGCAGTTTGACAGGGGTTACCTACGAGCAGTACTTC. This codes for CASSLTGVTYEQYF.

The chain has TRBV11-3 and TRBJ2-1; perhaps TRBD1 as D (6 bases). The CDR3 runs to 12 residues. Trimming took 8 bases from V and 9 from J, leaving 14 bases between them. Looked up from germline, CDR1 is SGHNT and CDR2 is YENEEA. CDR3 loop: CASGRGEGEQFF. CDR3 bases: TGTGCCAGCGGCAGGGGTGAGGGTGAGCAGTTCTTC.

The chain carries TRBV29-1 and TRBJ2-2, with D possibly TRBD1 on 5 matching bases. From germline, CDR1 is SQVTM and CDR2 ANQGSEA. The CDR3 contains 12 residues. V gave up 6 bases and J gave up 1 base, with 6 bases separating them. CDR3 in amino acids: CSVQENTGELFF. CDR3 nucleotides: TGCAGCGTACAGGAGAACACCGGGGAGCTGTTTTTT.

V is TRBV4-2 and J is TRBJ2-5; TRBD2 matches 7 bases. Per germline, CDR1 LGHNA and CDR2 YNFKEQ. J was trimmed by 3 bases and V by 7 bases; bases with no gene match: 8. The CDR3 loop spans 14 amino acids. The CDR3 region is CASTQSAGEETQYF. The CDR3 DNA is TGTGCCAGCACGCAATCGGCGGGAGAAGAGACCCAGTACTTC.

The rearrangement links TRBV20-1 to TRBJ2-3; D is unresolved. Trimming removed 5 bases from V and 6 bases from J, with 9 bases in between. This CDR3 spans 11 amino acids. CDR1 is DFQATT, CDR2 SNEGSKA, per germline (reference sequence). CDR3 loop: CSAAPLDTQYF. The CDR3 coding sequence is TGCAGTGCTGCGCCTCTGGATACGCAGTATTTT.

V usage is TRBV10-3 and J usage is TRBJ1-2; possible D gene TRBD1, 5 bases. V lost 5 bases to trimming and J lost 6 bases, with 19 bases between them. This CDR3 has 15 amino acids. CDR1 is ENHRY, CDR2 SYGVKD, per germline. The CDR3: CAISFQDTWLDGYTF. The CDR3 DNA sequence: TGTGCCATCAGTTTTCAGGACACGTGGTTGGATGGCTACACCTTC.

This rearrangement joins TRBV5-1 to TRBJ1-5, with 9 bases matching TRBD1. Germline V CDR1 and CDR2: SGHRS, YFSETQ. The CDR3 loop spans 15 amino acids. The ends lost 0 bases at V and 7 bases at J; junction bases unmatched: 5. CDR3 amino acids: CASSLGDREVQPQHF. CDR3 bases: TGCGCCAGCAGCTTGGGGGACAGGGAAGTGCAGCCCCAGCATTTT.

The CDR3 protein is CASIGGEKLFF. CDR3 DNA sequence: TGTGCCAGTATTGGAGGTGAAAAACTGTTTTTT. The chain carries TRBV19 and TRBJ1-4; D gene ambiguous. The CDR3 has 11 amino acids. Deletions cut 7 bases from V and 7 bases from J, with 7 bases between. Germline CDR1 and CDR2: LNHDA and SQIVND (reference sequence).

The CDR3 loop reads CASSQDRREEKLFF. The CDR3 coding sequence is TGCGCCAGCAGCCAAGATAGGCGGGAGGAAAAACTGTTTTTT. The rearrangement uses TRBV4-1 and TRBJ1-4; D gene ambiguous. The V end was cut by 0 bases, the J end by 8 bases, with 10 bases between. Germline V gives CDR1 MGHRA, CDR2 YSYEKL. CDR3 length: 14 amino acids.

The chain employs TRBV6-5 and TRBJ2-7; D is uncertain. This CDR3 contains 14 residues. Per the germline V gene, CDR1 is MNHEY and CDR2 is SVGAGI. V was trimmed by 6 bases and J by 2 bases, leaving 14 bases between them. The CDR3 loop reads CASRPTLLPYEQYV. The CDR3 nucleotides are TGTGCCAGCAGACCTACCTTGCTCCCCTACGAGCAGTACGTC.

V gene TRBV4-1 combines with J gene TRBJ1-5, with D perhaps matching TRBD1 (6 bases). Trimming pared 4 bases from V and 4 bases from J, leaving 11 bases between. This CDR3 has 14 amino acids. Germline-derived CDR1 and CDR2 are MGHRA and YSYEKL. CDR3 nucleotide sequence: TGCGCCAGCAGCCCAGGACAGAGTAATCAGCCCCAGCATTTT. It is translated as CASSPGQSNQPQHF.

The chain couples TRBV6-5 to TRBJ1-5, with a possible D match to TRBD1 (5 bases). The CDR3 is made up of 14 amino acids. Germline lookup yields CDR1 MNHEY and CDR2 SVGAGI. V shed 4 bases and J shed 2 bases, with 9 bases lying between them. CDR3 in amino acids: CASSSDSGNQPQHF. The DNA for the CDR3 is TGTGCCAGCAGTTCCGACAGTGGCAATCAGCCCCAGCATTTT.

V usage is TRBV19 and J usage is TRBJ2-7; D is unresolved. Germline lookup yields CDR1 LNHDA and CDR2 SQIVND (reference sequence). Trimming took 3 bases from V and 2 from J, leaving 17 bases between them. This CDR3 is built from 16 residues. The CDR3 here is CASSISSIAATYEQYF. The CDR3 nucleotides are TGTGCCAGTAGTATTTCGTCCATCGCGGCTACCTACGAGCAGTACTTC.

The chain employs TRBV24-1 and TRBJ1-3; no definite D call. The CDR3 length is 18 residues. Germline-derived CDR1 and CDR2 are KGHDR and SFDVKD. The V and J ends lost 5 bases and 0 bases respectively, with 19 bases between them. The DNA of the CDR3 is TGTGCCACCAGTGTCCAATCAGGCGCGAGGGACTCTGGAAACACCATATATTTT. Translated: CATSVQSGARDSGNTIYF.

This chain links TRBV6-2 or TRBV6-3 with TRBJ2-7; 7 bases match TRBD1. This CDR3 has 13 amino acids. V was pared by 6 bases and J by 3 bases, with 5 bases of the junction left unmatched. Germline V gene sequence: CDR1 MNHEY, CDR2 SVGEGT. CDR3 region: CASSRGQSYEQYF. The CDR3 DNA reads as TGTGCCAGCAGCCGGGGACAGAGCTACGAGCAGTACTTC.

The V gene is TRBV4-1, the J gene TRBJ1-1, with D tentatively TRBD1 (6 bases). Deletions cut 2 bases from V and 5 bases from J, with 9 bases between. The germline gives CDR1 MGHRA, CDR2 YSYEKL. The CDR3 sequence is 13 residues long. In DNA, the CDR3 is TGCGCCAGCAGCCAACAGGGGCCTACTGAAGCTTTCTTT. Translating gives CASSQQGPTEAFF.

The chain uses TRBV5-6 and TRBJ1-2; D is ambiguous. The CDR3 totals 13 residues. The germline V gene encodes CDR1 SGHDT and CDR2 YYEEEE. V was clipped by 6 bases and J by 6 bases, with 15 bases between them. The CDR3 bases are TGTGCCAGCACCCCCTCCCGCATAGATGGCTACACCTTC. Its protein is CASTPSRIDGYTF.

The CDR3, as DNA: TGTGCCAGCAGCGTCGAGATCATGAACACTGAAGCTTTCTTT. As protein: CASSVEIMNTEAFF. The chain employs TRBV9 and TRBJ1-1, with D hard to call. The V end was cut by 2 bases, the J end by 0 bases, with 8 bases between. The CDR3 loop spans 14 amino acids. Germline-derived CDR1 and CDR2 are SGDLS and YYNGEE. The whole variable domain, remainder taken from reference TRBV9 and TRBJ1-1, is DSGVTQTPKHLITATGQRVTLRCSPRSGDLSVYWYQQSLDQGLQFLIQYYNGEERAKGNILERFSAQQFPDLHSELNLSSLELGDSALYFCASSVEIMNTEAFFGQGTRLTVV.

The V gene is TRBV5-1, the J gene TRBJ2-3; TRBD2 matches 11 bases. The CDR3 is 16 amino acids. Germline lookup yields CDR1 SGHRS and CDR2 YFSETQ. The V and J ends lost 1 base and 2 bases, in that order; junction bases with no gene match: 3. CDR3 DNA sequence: TGCGCCAGCAGCTTGCTACTAGCGGGAGTCACAGATACGCAGTATTTT. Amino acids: CASSLLLAGVTDTQYF.

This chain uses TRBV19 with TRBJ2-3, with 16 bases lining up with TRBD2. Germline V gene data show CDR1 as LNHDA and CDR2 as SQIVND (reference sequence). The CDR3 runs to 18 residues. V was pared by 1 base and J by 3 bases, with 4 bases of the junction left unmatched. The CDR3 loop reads CASSIGGLAGGRTDTQYF. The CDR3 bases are TGTGCCAGTAGTATAGGGGGACTAGCGGGAGGGAGGACAGATACGCAGTATTTT.

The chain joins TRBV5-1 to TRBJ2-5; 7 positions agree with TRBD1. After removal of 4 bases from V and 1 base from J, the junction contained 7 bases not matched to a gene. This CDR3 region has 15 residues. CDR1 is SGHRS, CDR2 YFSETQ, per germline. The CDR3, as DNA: TGCGCCAGCAGCCTATACAGGGGAAGCCAAGAGACCCAGTACTTC. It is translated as CASSLYRGSQETQYF.

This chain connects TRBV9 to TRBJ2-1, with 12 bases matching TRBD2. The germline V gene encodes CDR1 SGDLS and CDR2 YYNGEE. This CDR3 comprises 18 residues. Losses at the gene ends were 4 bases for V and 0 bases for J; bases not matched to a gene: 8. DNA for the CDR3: TGTGCCAGCAGCACGACTAGCGGGAGAGGAGTCTCCTACAATGAGCAGTTCTTC. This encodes CASSTTSGRGVSYNEQFF. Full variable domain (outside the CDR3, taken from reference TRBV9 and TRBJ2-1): DSGVTQTPKHLITATGQRVTLRCSPRSGDLSVYWYQQSLDQGLQFLIQYYNGEERAKGNILERFSAQQFPDLHSELNLSSLELGDSALYFCASSTTSGRGVSYNEQFFGPGTRLTVL.

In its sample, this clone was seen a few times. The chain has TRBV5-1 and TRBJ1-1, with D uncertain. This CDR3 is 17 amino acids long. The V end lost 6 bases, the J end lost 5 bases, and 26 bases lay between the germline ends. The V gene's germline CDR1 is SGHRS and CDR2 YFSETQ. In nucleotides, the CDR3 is TGCGCCAGCATGTTATCGAGTAGCTGGGGAGGGCGAACTGAAGCTTTCTTT. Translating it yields CASMLSSSWGGRTEAFF.

CDR3 region: CASSNHGQGAGELFF. CDR3 DNA sequence: TGCGCCAGCAGCAACCACGGACAGGGCGCCGGGGAGCTGTTTTTT. The gene calls are TRBV5-1 and TRBJ2-2; 8 positions match TRBD1. The CDR3 is 15 residues long. V trimming: 4 bases; J trimming: 6 bases; junction bases outside the gene matches: 8. Germline CDR1 and CDR2: SGHRS and YFSETQ.

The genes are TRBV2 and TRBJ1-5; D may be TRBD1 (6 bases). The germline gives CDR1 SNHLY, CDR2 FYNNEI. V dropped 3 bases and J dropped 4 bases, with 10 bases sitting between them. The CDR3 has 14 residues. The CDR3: CASSEWGTNQPQHF. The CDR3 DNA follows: TGTGCCAGCAGTGAGTGGGGGACAAATCAGCCCCAGCATTTT.

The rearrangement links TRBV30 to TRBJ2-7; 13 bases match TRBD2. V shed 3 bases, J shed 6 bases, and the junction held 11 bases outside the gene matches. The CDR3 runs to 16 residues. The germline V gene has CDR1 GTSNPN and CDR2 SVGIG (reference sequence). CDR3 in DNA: TGTGCCTGGAGCCCAAAGTTGGGACTAGCGGGAAGCGAGCAGTACTTC. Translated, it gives CAWSPKLGLAGSEQYF.

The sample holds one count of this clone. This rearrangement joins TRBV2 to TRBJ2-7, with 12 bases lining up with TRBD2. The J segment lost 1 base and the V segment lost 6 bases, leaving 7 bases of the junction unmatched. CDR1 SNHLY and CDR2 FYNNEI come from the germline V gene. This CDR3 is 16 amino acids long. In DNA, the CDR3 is TGTGCCAGCAGAGATCCACTAGCGGGAGGTTCCTACGAGCAGTACGTC. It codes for CASRDPLAGGSYEQYV.

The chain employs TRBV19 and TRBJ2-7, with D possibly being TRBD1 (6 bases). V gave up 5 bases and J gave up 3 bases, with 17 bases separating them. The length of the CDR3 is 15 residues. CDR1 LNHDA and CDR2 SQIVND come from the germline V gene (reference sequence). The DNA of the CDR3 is TGTGCCAGTAGTCATCCGAGACAGGCGAACTACGAGCAGTACTTC. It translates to CASSHPRQANYEQYF.

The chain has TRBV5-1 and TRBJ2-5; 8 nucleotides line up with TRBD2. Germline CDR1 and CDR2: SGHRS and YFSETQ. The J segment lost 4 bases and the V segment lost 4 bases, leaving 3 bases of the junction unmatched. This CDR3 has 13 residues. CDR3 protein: CASSVLAGETQYF. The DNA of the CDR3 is TGCGCCAGCAGCGTGCTAGCGGGAGAGACCCAGTACTTC.

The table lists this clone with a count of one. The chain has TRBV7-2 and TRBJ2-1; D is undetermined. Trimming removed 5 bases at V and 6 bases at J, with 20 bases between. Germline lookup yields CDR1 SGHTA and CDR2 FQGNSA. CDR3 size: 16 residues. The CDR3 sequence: CASSIHGSLIPNEQFF. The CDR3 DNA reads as TGTGCCAGCAGCATCCACGGGTCCCTTATCCCCAATGAGCAGTTCTTC.

The CDR3 protein is CSVAEGRSEAFF. The CDR3 coding sequence is TGCAGCGTTGCGGAGGGACGGAGTGAAGCTTTCTTT. This rearrangement joins TRBV29-1 to TRBJ1-1, with TRBD1 as a possible D gene (5 bases). The ends were cut back, 4 bases at V and 7 bases at J, with 13 bases in the middle. There are 12 residues in the CDR3. Germline CDR1 SQVTM, CDR2 ANQGSEA.